The 16 T cell receptor beta chains below were found in one sample sequenced in a study of blood T cells in healthy people across ages. For the second PCR, which ran for roughly 7 to 11 cycles, a sample-barcoded 5' primer and a J-beta primer mix were used. One entry per CDR3 protein, called by TCRdb with MiXCR from the 5' RACE reads. The sample carries more than 750,000 distinct CDR3 sequences, 29% recorded once. The sample was also reused in another study, on T cells of mothers and their children.

Input material: blood. These receptors were collected from a woman in her thirties or forties in good health.

In this sample, this clonotype turned up a few times. The rearrangement joins TRBV19 to TRBJ1-2; D remains ambiguous. Germline V gene lookup returns CDR1 LNHDA and CDR2 SQIVND (reference sequence). This CDR3 has 14 amino acids. Deletions cut 10 bases from V and 4 bases from J, with 19 bases between. CDR3 protein: CATVERGSFYGYTF. The CDR3 nucleotides read TGTGCCACCGTCGAACGCGGGAGCTTCTATGGCTACACCTTC.

This clonotype came up many times. This chain's CDR3 is CSVNGGAAVNYGYTF. The CDR3 bases are TGCAGCGTTAATGGGGGAGCGGCTGTTAACTATGGCTACACCTTC. The chain carries TRBV29-1 and TRBJ1-2, with D perhaps matching TRBD1 (5 bases). The CDR3 is made up of 15 amino acids. CDR1 and CDR2 (germline): SQVTM, ANQGSEA. V lost 5 bases and J 1 base, leaving 17 bases between the germline ends.

This clonotype was detected many times. CDR3 loop: CSARDRDSPSYNEQFF. The CDR3 DNA is TGCAGTGCTAGAGACCGGGACTCTCCCTCCTACAATGAGCAGTTCTTC. This sequence joins TRBV20-1 and TRBJ2-1; D is perhaps TRBD2 (6 bases). The CDR3 covers 16 residues. Trimming shortened V by 0 bases and J by 0 bases, and 12 bases separated the two germline ends. Germline V lookup: CDR1 DFQATT, CDR2 SNEGSKA (reference sequence).

The chain recombines TRBV28 with TRBJ1-4; D is undetermined. CDR3 length: 16 amino acids. V was cut by 4 bases and J by 1 base, with 13 bases left in between. Germline V gene lookup returns CDR1 MDHEN and CDR2 SYDVKM. The CDR3 nucleotides read TGTGCCAGCAGTTCTCACGGTGTGCAAACTAATGAAAAACTGTTTTTT. It yields the protein CASSSHGVQTNEKLFF.

This clonotype appeared many times. The chain links TRBV4-1 to TRBJ2-7; D perhaps matches TRBD2 (7 bases). Trimming stripped 0 bases from V and 0 bases from J, with 9 bases between. The CDR3 contains 15 residues. Germline V gene lookup returns CDR1 MGHRA and CDR2 YSYEKL. The CDR3 here is CASSQEGGLSYEQYF. The CDR3 bases are TGCGCCAGCAGCCAAGAGGGGGGGCTCTCCTACGAGCAGTACTTC.

This clonotype has a handful of counts. The chain recombines TRBV9 with TRBJ2-3; D not resolved. The CDR3 covers 13 residues. CDR1 is SGDLS and CDR2 is YYNGEE in the germline V gene. Trimming removed 1 base at V and 0 bases at J, with 3 bases between. CDR3 residues: CASSVLSTDTQYF. The CDR3 DNA sequence: TGTGCCAGCAGCGTACTTAGCACAGATACGCAGTATTTT.

This clonotype has a handful of counts. V is TRBV5-1 and J is TRBJ2-3; weak D call: TRBD2 (6 bases). Germline CDR1 SGHRS, CDR2 YFSETQ. V was clipped by 5 bases and J by 4 bases, with 11 bases between them. The CDR3 extends over 13 amino acids. CDR3 loop: CASRRGSADTQYF. In DNA, the CDR3 is TGCGCCAGCAGGCGGGGATCCGCAGATACGCAGTATTTT. Combining the CDR3 with reference TRBV5-1 and TRBJ2-3 gives the whole variable domain KAGVTQTPRYLIKTRGQQVTLSCSPISGHRSVSWYQQTPGQGLQFLFEYFSETQRNKGNFPGRFSGRQFSNSRSEMNVSTLELGDSALYLCASRRGSADTQYFGPGTRLTVL.

This clonotype was detected only a few times. The junction departs from the called germline gene at one end, perhaps through a read error. The chain has TRBV7-7 and TRBJ2-2; D unclear. The germline V gene encodes CDR1 SSHAT and CDR2 FNYEAQ (reference sequence). This CDR3 region has 13 residues. DNA of the CDR3: TGTGCTAGCAGTACCGGAAGGACCGGGGAGCTGTTTTTT. Translated, it gives CASSTGRTGELFF.

The chain employs TRBV6-6 and TRBJ1-5, with 7 bases fitting TRBD1. Per the germline V gene, CDR1 is MNHNY and CDR2 is SVGAGI (reference sequence). J lost 7 bases, V lost 4 bases, and 13 bases had no gene match. CDR3 length: 16 residues. Here the CDR3 DNA reads TGTGCCAGCAGTTGGCCTTCGACAGGGAGGCCCCAGCCCCAGCATTTT. Its translation: CASSWPSTGRPQPQHF.

At least ten counts were recorded for this clonotype. V is TRBV3-1 and J is TRBJ2-5; possible D gene TRBD2, 5 bases. The germline V gene has CDR1 LGHDT and CDR2 YNNKEL (reference sequence). The CDR3 has 15 amino acids. The V end lost 4 bases, the J end lost 4 bases, and 16 bases lay between the germline ends. The CDR3 sequence is CASSPMRAGRETQYF. The CDR3 coding sequence is TGTGCCAGCAGCCCCATGCGGGCGGGTCGAGAGACCCAGTACTTC.

The gene calls are TRBV10-3 and TRBJ2-1; a weak D match, TRBD1 (6 bases). Germline V gene lookup returns CDR1 ENHRY and CDR2 SYGVKD. This CDR3 has 12 residues. The V end was cut by 6 bases, the J end by 15 bases, with 18 bases between. The CDR3 sequence: CAIRDQRQVLFF. CDR3 bases: TGTGCCATCAGGGACCAGCGACAGGTACTGTTCTTC.

This clonotype appeared a few times. The gene calls are TRBV6-1 and TRBJ1-6; no firm D call. The length of the CDR3 is 11 residues. V was clipped by 4 bases and J by 9 bases, with 4 bases between them. Germline V gene data show CDR1 as MNHNS and CDR2 as SASEGT. The CDR3 spells CASSGVSPLHF. The CDR3 region has the DNA TGTGCCAGCAGTGGGGTTTCACCCCTCCACTTT.

The table lists this clonotype with a few counts. This sequence joins TRBV24-1 and TRBJ2-2; a weak D match, TRBD1 (6 bases). V lost 7 bases and J lost 8, with 7 bases in between. This CDR3 region has 11 residues. In germline, CDR1 is KGHDR, CDR2 SFDVKD. The CDR3 sequence is CATSGQGELFF. CDR3 DNA: TGTGCCACCAGCGGACAGGGGGAGCTGTTTTTT.

The table lists this clonotype with many counts. The chain combines TRBV7-2 with TRBJ2-3; D is undetermined. This CDR3 has 13 residues. CDR1 SGHTA and CDR2 FQGNSA come from the germline V gene. Trimming stripped 0 bases from V and 5 bases from J, with 6 bases between. The CDR3: CASSLAGLDTQYF. CDR3 in DNA: TGTGCCAGCAGCTTAGCGGGGTTAGATACGCAGTATTTT. Full variable domain (outside the CDR3, taken from reference TRBV7-2 and TRBJ2-3): GAGVSQSPSNKVTEKGKDVELRCDPISGHTALYWYRQSLGQGLEFLIYFQGNSAPDKSGLPSDRFSAERTGGSVSTLTIQRTQQEDSAVYLCASSLAGLDTQYFGPGTRLTVL.

V usage is TRBV14 and J usage is TRBJ1-2; 10 nucleotides agree with TRBD1. Germline values: CDR1 SGHDN, CDR2 FVKESK. J was trimmed by 0 bases and V by 5 bases; bases with no gene match: 15. The CDR3 loop spans 19 amino acids. DNA of the CDR3: TGTGCCAGCAGCTTTCGGACAGGGGGTATTGGCCTAGCTAACTATGGCTACACCTTC. Encoded protein: CASSFRTGGIGLANYGYTF.

There are a few counts of this clonotype. The rearrangement joins TRBV18 to TRBJ1-1; TRBD1 matches at 8 bases. Germline-derived CDR1 and CDR2 are KGHSH and LQKENI. The ends lost 2 bases at V and 4 bases at J; junction bases unmatched: 3. CDR3 length equals 14 residues. CDR3: CASSPEQGGTEAFF. The CDR3 DNA reads as TGTGCCAGCTCACCAGAACAGGGGGGCACTGAAGCTTTCTTT.